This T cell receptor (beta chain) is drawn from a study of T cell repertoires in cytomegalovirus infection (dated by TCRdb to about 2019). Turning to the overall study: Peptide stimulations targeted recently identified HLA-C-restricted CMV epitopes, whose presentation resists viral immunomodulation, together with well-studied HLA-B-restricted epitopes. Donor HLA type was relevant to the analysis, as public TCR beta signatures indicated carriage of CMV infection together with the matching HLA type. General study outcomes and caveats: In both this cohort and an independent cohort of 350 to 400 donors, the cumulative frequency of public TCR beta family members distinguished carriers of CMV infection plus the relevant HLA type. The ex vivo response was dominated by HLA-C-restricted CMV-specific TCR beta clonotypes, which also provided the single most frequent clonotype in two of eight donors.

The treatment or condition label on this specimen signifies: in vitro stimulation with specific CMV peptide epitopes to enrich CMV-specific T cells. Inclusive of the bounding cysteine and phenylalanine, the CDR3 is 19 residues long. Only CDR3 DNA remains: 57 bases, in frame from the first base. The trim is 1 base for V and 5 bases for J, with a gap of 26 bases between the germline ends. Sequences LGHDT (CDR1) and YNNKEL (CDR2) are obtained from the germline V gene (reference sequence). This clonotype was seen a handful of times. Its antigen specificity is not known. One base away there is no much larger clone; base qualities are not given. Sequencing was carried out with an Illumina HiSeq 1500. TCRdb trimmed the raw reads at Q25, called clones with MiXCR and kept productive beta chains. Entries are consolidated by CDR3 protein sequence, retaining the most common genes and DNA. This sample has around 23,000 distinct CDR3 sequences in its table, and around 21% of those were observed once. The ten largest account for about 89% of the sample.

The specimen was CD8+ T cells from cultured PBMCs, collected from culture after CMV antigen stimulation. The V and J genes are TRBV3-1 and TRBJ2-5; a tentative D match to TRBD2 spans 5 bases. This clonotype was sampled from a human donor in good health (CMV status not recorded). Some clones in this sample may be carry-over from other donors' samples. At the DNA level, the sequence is TGTGCCAGCAGCCAAGGAATAGGAGTGCTAGCATCTAGTTCTGAGACCCAGTACTTC. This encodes CASSQGIGVLASSSETQYF.